The 24 T cell receptor beta chains presented below share a single source sample, sequenced in a study of cytomegalovirus exposure and HLA in healthy donors. In the PCR, 60 Vbeta and 13 Jbeta primers were used. Produced via immunoSEQ multiplex PCR; TCRdb's table is partial and in-frame only. The sample holds about 160,000 clones, around 79% seen once. Sample: PBMCs. All receptors come from a woman between 35 and 50 years old in good health and CMV-seronegative.

The chain uses TRBV10-3 and TRBJ1-1, with 9 nucleotides matching TRBD1. CDR3 length: 15 amino acids. The trim removed 4 bases at V and 4 bases at J, leaving 7 bases unmatched. Per germline, CDR1 ENHRY and CDR2 SYGVKD. The CDR3 DNA reads TGTGCCATCAGTGGGCAACAGGGGGCCGGCACTGAAGCTTTCTTT. Translated: CAISGQQGAGTEAFF.

Only one count was recorded for this clone. The chain couples TRBV7-2 to TRBJ2-7; 9 bases agree with TRBD2. Germline trimming cut 0 bases from V and 3 bases from J; bases unmatched to any gene: 3. CDR1 and CDR2 from the germline V gene are SGHTA and FQGNSA. The CDR3 is 15 residues long. The CDR3 loop is CASSLAGRGGYEQYF. In DNA form, the CDR3 reads TGTGCCAGCAGCTTAGCTGGGCGGGGGGGCTACGAGCAGTACTTC.

The chain carries TRBV27 and TRBJ2-7, with D perhaps TRBD2 (6 bases). V lost 3 bases and J lost 6, with 15 bases in between. This CDR3 comprises 14 residues. Per germline, CDR1 MNHEY and CDR2 SMNVEV (reference sequence). CDR3: CASSFKGARGEQYF. CDR3 bases: TGTGCCAGCAGTTTTAAAGGGGCGCGGGGCGAGCAGTACTTC.

This clone has a handful of counts. CDR3 in DNA: TGCGCCAGCAGCCAAGTGGGGGAGGTTGAAGCTTTCTTT. This encodes CASSQVGEVEAFF. The rearrangement links TRBV4-1 to TRBJ1-1; a weak D match, TRBD1 (5 bases). Trimming stripped 1 base from V and 7 bases from J, with 10 bases between. Germline lookup yields CDR1 MGHRA and CDR2 YSYEKL. The CDR3 runs to 13 residues.

This chain joins TRBV6-5 and TRBJ1-3; D gene ambiguous. V gave up 6 bases and J gave up 2 bases, with 14 bases separating them. CDR1 is MNHEY and CDR2 is SVGAGI in the germline V gene. The CDR3 is 15 residues long. The CDR3 loop is CASRGHSGPGNTIYF. The CDR3, as DNA: TGTGCCAGCAGGGGCCACAGCGGACCTGGAAACACCATATATTTT.

V is TRBV7-9 and J is TRBJ1-2; 9 nucleotides align to TRBD1. This CDR3 has 13 amino acids. Germline-derived CDR1 and CDR2 are SEHNR and FQNEAQ (reference sequence). After removal of 5 bases from V and 6 bases from J, the junction contained 4 bases not matched to a gene. As DNA, the CDR3 is TGTGCCAGCAGCAAGGGGACAGGGAATGGCTACACCTTC. Translated, it gives CASSKGTGNGYTF. The full variable domain, with the rest looked up from reference TRBV7-9 and TRBJ1-2, is DTGVSQNPRHKITKRGQNVTFRCDPISEHNRLYWYRQTLGQGPEFLTYFQNEAQLEKSRLLSDRFSAERPKGSFSTLEIQRTEQGDSAMYLCASSKGTGNGYTFGSGTRLTVV.

The V and J genes are TRBV6-1 and TRBJ2-7; D may be TRBD2 (5 bases). Looked up from germline, CDR1 is MNHNS and CDR2 is SASEGT. Between the trimmed V and J ends, which lost 4 bases and 1 base, there was a span of 17 bases. This CDR3 has 16 residues. The CDR3 spells CASSVSYLAASYEQYF. The DNA of the CDR3 is TGTGCCAGCAGTGTCTCCTATCTAGCTGCGTCCTACGAGCAGTACTTC.

This clone appeared once. The genes are TRBV4-1 and TRBJ2-3; TRBD2 matches 12 bases. The germline V gene has CDR1 MGHRA and CDR2 YSYEKL. J lost 0 bases, V lost 0 bases, and 10 bases had no gene match. This CDR3 comprises 20 residues. The CDR3 spells CASSQDLPSGGASSTDTQYF. DNA of the CDR3: TGCGCCAGCAGCCAAGACTTACCTAGCGGGGGGGCCTCTAGCACAGATACGCAGTATTTT.

This chain connects TRBV14 to TRBJ1-1, with unresolved D. The V and J ends lost 1 base and 3 bases respectively, with 3 bases between them. The CDR3 is 12 amino acids. Germline CDR1 and CDR2: SGHDN and FVKESK. The CDR3: CASSQAYTEAFF. The CDR3 DNA sequence: TGTGCCAGCAGCCAAGCCTACACTGAAGCTTTCTTT.

The chain recombines TRBV18 with TRBJ2-2, with 8 bases lining up with TRBD1. The length of the CDR3 is 17 residues. CDR1 and CDR2 (germline): KGHSH, LQKENI. V lost 3 bases and J lost 0; bases outside the gene matches: 6. CDR3 bases: TGTGCCAGCTCACCCTACGGACAGGGCGCGAACACCGGGGAGCTGTTTTTT. It translates to CASSPYGQGANTGELFF.

The chain is built from TRBV19 and TRBJ2-1; D not certain. Trimming removed 7 bases at V and 9 bases at J, with 13 bases between. Germline V gene lookup returns CDR1 LNHDA and CDR2 SQIVND (reference sequence). This CDR3 has 12 residues. In DNA, the CDR3 is TGTGCCAGTACCCCGAGAGGCGGTGAGCAGTTCTTC. Protein sequence: CASTPRGGEQFF.

The J gene is TRBJ1-2, the V gene TRBV7-9; D might be TRBD1 (6 bases). V was cut by 5 bases and J by 4 bases, with 17 bases left in between. The CDR3 runs to 15 residues. CDR1 is SEHNR, CDR2 FQNEAQ, per germline (reference sequence). CDR3 residues: CASSKRETGSYGYTF. The CDR3 coding sequence is TGTGCCAGCAGCAAGCGAGAGACAGGCTCCTATGGCTACACCTTC.

This clone has more than one count but fewer than ten. An end of the junction differs from the germline gene, which may be a read error. The rearrangement joins TRBV5-4 to TRBJ2-7, with D possibly matching TRBD2 (5 bases). The CDR3 has 15 residues. Germline loops: CDR1 SGHNT, CDR2 YYREEE (reference sequence). The CDR3 is CASSPGMGEGYEQYF. In DNA, the CDR3 is TGCGCCAGCAGCCCCGGGATGGGAGAGGGTTACGAGCAGTACTTC.

The V and J genes are TRBV25-1 and TRBJ1-1; the D gene is possibly TRBD1 (5 bases). The CDR3 runs to 13 residues. Germline lookup yields CDR1 MGHDK and CDR2 SYGVNS. V lost 8 bases and J lost 0, with 10 bases in between. CDR3 region: CASATTVNTEAFF. The DNA for the CDR3 is TGTGCCAGCGCTACGACAGTGAACACTGAAGCTTTCTTT.

V usage is TRBV7-8 and J usage is TRBJ1-6, with D possibly matching TRBD1 (6 bases). Per germline, CDR1 SGHVS and CDR2 FQNEAQ. The CDR3 loop spans 15 amino acids. V shed 5 bases and J shed 10 bases, with 18 bases lying between them. The chain's CDR3 is CASSRAGRGNSPLHF. The DNA for the CDR3 is TGTGCCAGCAGCCGGGCGGGCAGGGGCAACTCACCCCTCCACTTT. Combining the CDR3 with reference TRBV7-8 and TRBJ1-6 gives the whole variable domain GAGVSQSPRYKVAKRGQDVALRCDPISGHVSLFWYQQALGQGPEFLTYFQNEAQLDKSGLPSDRFFAERPEGSVSTLKIQRTQQEDSAVYLCASSRAGRGNSPLHFGNGTRLTVT.

The V and J genes are TRBV6-5 and TRBJ2-3, with D possibly matching TRBD1 (6 bases). V dropped 5 bases and J dropped 0 bases, with 12 bases sitting between them. Germline V gene sequence: CDR1 MNHEY, CDR2 SVGAGI. This CDR3 is 15 amino acids long. The CDR3 nucleotides are TGTGCCAGCAGTCGAAACACAGGGAGCACAGATACGCAGTATTTT. Translation gives CASSRNTGSTDTQYF.

This clone showed up just a few times. V and J are TRBV12-5 and TRBJ1-1; D is uncertain. Germline V gene data show CDR1 as LGHNT and CDR2 as FRNRAP. Trimming took 4 bases from V and 5 from J, leaving 14 bases between them. The CDR3 sequence is 14 residues long. The chain's CDR3 is CASGSPGGGTEAFF. DNA of the CDR3: TGTGCTAGTGGTTCCCCGGGTGGCGGGACTGAAGCTTTCTTT.

The V gene is TRBV19, the J gene TRBJ1-5; perhaps TRBD1 as D (6 bases). The V end lost 7 bases, the J end lost 0 bases, and 10 bases lay between the germline ends. Germline V lookup: CDR1 LNHDA, CDR2 SQIVND (reference sequence). The CDR3 has 14 residues. The CDR3 bases are TGTGCCAGTATCACGACAGGTAGCAATCAGCCCCAGCATTTT. Its protein is CASITTGSNQPQHF.

V is TRBV18 and J is TRBJ2-4; a possible D gene is TRBD1 (5 bases). This CDR3 comprises 14 residues. V dropped 2 bases and J dropped 6 bases, with 11 bases sitting between them. Germline V gene sequence: CDR1 KGHSH, CDR2 LQKENI. DNA for the CDR3: TGTGCCAGCTCACCAGACACAGGCTCAAACATTCAGTACTTC. It specifies CASSPDTGSNIQYF.

The chain has TRBV5-1 and TRBJ1-2; D ambiguous. Germline CDR1 SGHRS, CDR2 YFSETQ. The V gene lost 0 bases and the J gene lost 3 bases, with 15 bases spanning the gap. The CDR3 contains 16 residues. CDR3 residues: CASSLAGWAQDYGYTF. The CDR3 DNA is TGCGCCAGCAGCTTGGCGGGGTGGGCGCAGGACTATGGCTACACCTTC.

The V call is TRBV7-9, the J call TRBJ2-1, with 7 bases identical to TRBD1. The trim removed 5 bases at V and 2 bases at J, leaving 6 bases unmatched. The CDR3 consists of 15 residues. In germline, CDR1 is SEHNR, CDR2 FQNEAQ (reference sequence). The CDR3 here is CASSQTGTAYNEQFF. For the CDR3, the DNA is TGTGCCAGCAGCCAAACCGGGACAGCCTACAATGAGCAGTTCTTC.

The chain links TRBV5-8 to TRBJ2-7; the match to TRBD2 covers 11 bases. V shed 2 bases and J 6 bases; nucleotides not matched to a gene: 7. Looked up from germline, CDR1 is SGHTS and CDR2 is YDEGEE. CDR3 length: 15 amino acids. The CDR3 here is CASSFRLAGIGEQYF. CDR3 sequence (DNA): TGTGCCAGCAGCTTTAGACTAGCGGGGATCGGCGAGCAGTACTTC.

J is TRBJ2-1 and V is TRBV6-1, with 10 nucleotides matching TRBD2. The germline gives CDR1 MNHNS, CDR2 SASEGT. The junction had 17 bases not matched to a gene; V was cut back by 4 bases and J by 8 bases. The CDR3 has 18 residues. The CDR3 DNA reads as TGTGCCAGCAGTGGCGGGCTAGCGGGGGCCAGAGGCTTTGATGAGCAGTTCTTC. Protein: CASSGGLAGARGFDEQFF.

The chain couples TRBV29-1 to TRBJ1-2; D is perhaps TRBD1 (5 bases). This CDR3 has 13 residues. Germline V lookup: CDR1 SQVTM, CDR2 ANQGSEA. Deletions cut 6 bases from V and 7 bases from J, with 18 bases between. The CDR3 DNA reads as TGCAGCGTCCTCCAGGTGGGGCCACCTGGCTACACCTTC. Translated: CSVLQVGPPGYTF.